Listed below are T cell receptor beta chains from one sample, sequenced in a study of CD8 T cells in Susac syndrome. MiXCR, run by TCRdb on the immunoSEQ multiplex PCR reads, gives a single entry per CDR3 protein. The sample consists of under 200,000 distinct CDR3 sequences, approximately 93% of them appearing once. Sequencing was carried out using CD4+ T cells from PBMCs. The receptors shown here come from a human donor in good health. CDR3s include the opening cysteine and the closing phenylalanine or tryptophan. Fields, in order: clone size, J gene, D gene, V gene, CDR3 DNA, CDR3 protein. The D gene is left open where the match is weak. Only some rows state a clone size, as once, few, many or a class for expanded clones.

clone_size: NA; j_call: TRBJ1-5; d_call: NA; v_call: TRBV7-9; cdr3_nt: TGTGCCAGCAGCTCTGGAGATTCGGGCAATCAGCCCCAGCATTTT; cdr3_aa: CASSSGDSGNQPQHF
clone_size: NA; j_call: TRBJ2-2; d_call: NA; v_call: TRBV7-3; cdr3_nt: TGTGCCAGCAGCTTATCCGGCACCGGGGAGCTGTTTTTT; cdr3_aa: CASSLSGTGELFF
clone_size: NA; j_call: TRBJ2-1; d_call: TRBD1; v_call: TRBV30; cdr3_nt: TGTGCCATGAACCGGGACAGGGGTCGATTCTTC; cdr3_aa: CAMNRDRGRFF
clone_size: NA; j_call: TRBJ1-1; d_call: NA; v_call: TRBV5-1; cdr3_nt: TGCGCCAGCAGCCCACAGACATTGAACACTGAAGCTTTCTTT; cdr3_aa: CASSPQTLNTEAFF
clone_size: NA; j_call: TRBJ2-7; d_call: TRBD1; v_call: TRBV25-1; cdr3_nt: TGTGCCAGCAGTGATCCCAGACAGGGGAGCTCCTACGAGCAGTACTTC; cdr3_aa: CASSDPRQGSSYEQYF
clone_size: NA; j_call: TRBJ2-3; d_call: TRBD2; v_call: TRBV6-6; cdr3_nt: TGTGCCGGTAGCGGGGGGGCAACAGATACGCAGTATTTT; cdr3_aa: CAGSGGATDTQYF
clone_size: NA; j_call: TRBJ2-2; d_call: NA; v_call: TRBV19; cdr3_nt: TGTGCCAGTAGTTTCAACAGGCTGCCGAACACCGGGGAGCTGTTTTTT; cdr3_aa: CASSFNRLPNTGELFF
clone_size: NA; j_call: TRBJ1-5; d_call: NA; v_call: TRBV4-1; cdr3_nt: TGCGCCAGCAGCCAAGATACGGGGGGGATCGGTCAGCCCCAGCATTTT; cdr3_aa: CASSQDTGGIGQPQHF
clone_size: NA; j_call: TRBJ2-7; d_call: NA; v_call: TRBV5-1; cdr3_nt: TGCGCCAGCGGCGCCGGGCCGGGATCCTACGAGCAGTACTTC; cdr3_aa: CASGAGPGSYEQYF
clone_size: few; j_call: TRBJ2-6; d_call: NA; v_call: TRBV12-3/TRBV12-4; cdr3_nt: TGTGCCAGCAGTTTAACTGGGGCCAACGTCCTGACTTTC; cdr3_aa: CASSLTGANVLTF
clone_size: NA; j_call: TRBJ2-1; d_call: NA; v_call: TRBV12-3/TRBV12-4; cdr3_nt: TGTGCCAGCAGTTTAGCGACAGGAGGGGGTGAGCAGTTCTTC; cdr3_aa: CASSLATGGGEQFF
clone_size: NA; j_call: TRBJ2-7; d_call: NA; v_call: TRBV9; cdr3_nt: TGTGCCAGCAGCGCAGGACAGTCCGGGAATTCCTACGAGCAGTACTTC; cdr3_aa: CASSAGQSGNSYEQYF
clone_size: NA; j_call: TRBJ2-5; d_call: NA; v_call: TRBV29-1; cdr3_nt: TGCAGCGTTCACTTGCGGGGGCCTCAGGGAAGGAGGGAGACCCAGTACTTC; cdr3_aa: CSVHLRGPQGRRETQYF
clone_size: NA; j_call: TRBJ2-5; d_call: NA; v_call: TRBV20-1; cdr3_nt: TGCAGCTTACCAGGGACCCAGTACTTC; cdr3_aa: CSLPGTQYF
clone_size: NA; j_call: TRBJ1-1; d_call: NA; v_call: TRBV2; cdr3_nt: TGTGCCAGCAACCCGCAGGGTGGAACAGCTTTCTTT; cdr3_aa: CASNPQGGTAFF
clone_size: NA; j_call: TRBJ1-1; d_call: NA; v_call: TRBV12-5; cdr3_nt: TGTGCTAGTGCCTCCGGAGGCACTGAAGCTTTCTTT; cdr3_aa: CASASGGTEAFF
clone_size: once; j_call: TRBJ2-3; d_call: NA; v_call: TRBV7-2; cdr3_nt: TGTGCCAGCAGCTTTCTGGCTAAAGCAGATACGCAGTATTTT; cdr3_aa: CASSFLAKADTQYF
clone_size: NA; j_call: TRBJ1-3; d_call: NA; v_call: TRBV5-1; cdr3_nt: TGCGCCAGCAGCTTGGTAGGCGAGGACACCATATATTTT; cdr3_aa: CASSLVGEDTIYF
clone_size: NA; j_call: TRBJ1-3; d_call: NA; v_call: TRBV20-1; cdr3_nt: TGCAGTGCTAGCCCGAGCTCTGGAAACACCATATATTTT; cdr3_aa: CSASPSSGNTIYF
clone_size: NA; j_call: TRBJ2-3; d_call: NA; v_call: TRBV3-1; cdr3_nt: TGTGCCAGCAGCCAGCTGAACACAGATACGCAGTATTTT; cdr3_aa: CASSQLNTDTQYF
clone_size: once; j_call: TRBJ1-2; d_call: NA; v_call: TRBV2; cdr3_nt: TGTGCCAGCAGTCCCAGATATGGCTACACCTTC; cdr3_aa: CASSPRYGYTF
clone_size: NA; j_call: TRBJ2-1; d_call: NA; v_call: TRBV7-9; cdr3_nt: TGTGCCAGCAGCCCAACCCTAGGGACCGATTACAATGAGCAGTTCTTC; cdr3_aa: CASSPTLGTDYNEQFF
clone_size: NA; j_call: TRBJ2-3; d_call: NA; v_call: TRBV6-5; cdr3_nt: TGTGCCAGCAGTTACTCTGCAGGGATCGCAGATACGCAGTATTTT; cdr3_aa: CASSYSAGIADTQYF
clone_size: NA; j_call: TRBJ1-6; d_call: TRBD1; v_call: TRBV4-1; cdr3_nt: TGCGCCAGCAGCCAACCGGACAGGGGGCGTTCACCCCTCCACTTT; cdr3_aa: CASSQPDRGRSPLHF
clone_size: NA; j_call: TRBJ2-1; d_call: TRBD1; v_call: TRBV5-1; cdr3_nt: TGCGCCAGCAGCCTCCAAGGGTCAGGACAGGGAAACGGTGAGCAGTTCTTC; cdr3_aa: CASSLQGSGQGNGEQFF
clone_size: NA; j_call: TRBJ2-3; d_call: NA; v_call: TRBV7-3; cdr3_nt: TGTGCCAGCAGCTCGACAGATAGTTCAGATACGCAGTATTTT; cdr3_aa: CASSSTDSSDTQYF
clone_size: NA; j_call: TRBJ2-2; d_call: NA; v_call: TRBV7-3; cdr3_nt: TGTGCCAGCAGCTTTGACGGCAGAAACACCGGGGAGCTGTTTTTT; cdr3_aa: CASSFDGRNTGELFF
clone_size: NA; j_call: TRBJ2-2; d_call: TRBD2; v_call: TRBV4-1; cdr3_nt: TGCGCCAGCAGCCAAGTTTTTGCGGGGGGGCGTACCGGGGAGCTGTTTTTT; cdr3_aa: CASSQVFAGGRTGELFF
clone_size: NA; j_call: TRBJ1-3; d_call: NA; v_call: TRBV7-2; cdr3_nt: TGTGCCAGCAGCCTCCGATCTGGAAACACCATATATTTT; cdr3_aa: CASSLRSGNTIYF
clone_size: NA; j_call: TRBJ2-7; d_call: NA; v_call: TRBV9; cdr3_nt: TGTGCCAGCAGCCCCAGAGACAGTTTCTACGAGCAGTACTTC; cdr3_aa: CASSPRDSFYEQYF
clone_size: NA; j_call: TRBJ1-6; d_call: NA; v_call: TRBV15; cdr3_nt: TGTGCCACCAGCAGAGGAGACTATTATAATTCACCCCTCCACTTT; cdr3_aa: CATSRGDYYNSPLHF
clone_size: NA; j_call: TRBJ1-4; d_call: TRBD1; v_call: TRBV20-1; cdr3_nt: TGCAGTATAGACAGGGGCGGTGAAAAACTGTTTTTT; cdr3_aa: CSIDRGGEKLFF
clone_size: once; j_call: TRBJ2-2; d_call: NA; v_call: TRBV5-1; cdr3_nt: TGCGCCAGCAGCTTGCCCAGTTTGGGAGCCGGGGAGCTGTTTTTT; cdr3_aa: CASSLPSLGAGELFF
clone_size: NA; j_call: TRBJ2-1; d_call: NA; v_call: TRBV12-3/TRBV12-4; cdr3_nt: TGTGCCACCGTCTCCGGGACTCTTTCGGGGCAGCAGTTCTTC; cdr3_aa: CATVSGTLSGQQFF
clone_size: NA; j_call: TRBJ1-5; d_call: NA; v_call: TRBV29-1; cdr3_nt: TGCAGCGTTCGAGGTTCGGGTCAGCCCCAGCATTTT; cdr3_aa: CSVRGSGQPQHF
clone_size: NA; j_call: TRBJ1-2; d_call: TRBD1; v_call: TRBV7-2; cdr3_nt: TGTGCCAGCAGCGCCCATTCGGCAACAGGGGGTAGGCTTGGGAACACCTTC; cdr3_aa: CASSAHSATGGRLGNTF
clone_size: NA; j_call: TRBJ2-4; d_call: NA; v_call: TRBV21-1; cdr3_nt: TGTGCCAGCACCCTGGGACAGTCCAAAAACATTCAGTACTTC; cdr3_aa: CASTLGQSKNIQYF
clone_size: NA; j_call: TRBJ2-4; d_call: TRBD1; v_call: TRBV5-6; cdr3_nt: TGTGCCAGCAGCTTGGGTACAGGGGGCCTAAAAAACATTCAGTACTTC; cdr3_aa: CASSLGTGGLKNIQYF
clone_size: once; j_call: TRBJ2-6; d_call: TRBD1; v_call: TRBV5-1; cdr3_nt: TGCGCCAGCAGCTTGGTCCGGGACAGGGGGCCAGGTGGGGCCAACGTCCTGACTTTC; cdr3_aa: CASSLVRDRGPGGANVLTF
clone_size: NA; j_call: TRBJ2-2; d_call: TRBD1; v_call: TRBV20-1; cdr3_nt: TGCAGTGCTAGAAAACCCGACAGGGCTCCCACCGGGGAGCTGTTTTTT; cdr3_aa: CSARKPDRAPTGELFF
clone_size: NA; j_call: TRBJ1-1; d_call: NA; v_call: TRBV28; cdr3_nt: TGTGCCAGCAGTTCCATAGGCAGGGGGAACACTGAAGCTTTCTTT; cdr3_aa: CASSSIGRGNTEAFF
clone_size: once; j_call: TRBJ2-5; d_call: NA; v_call: TRBV25-1; cdr3_nt: TGTGCCAGCAGTGAATTATCAGGGGAGACCCAGTACTTC; cdr3_aa: CASSELSGETQYF
clone_size: NA; j_call: TRBJ2-5; d_call: NA; v_call: TRBV5-4; cdr3_nt: TGTGCCAGCAGCCACCCAGGGGCGGTTGAGACCCAGTACTTC; cdr3_aa: CASSHPGAVETQYF
clone_size: NA; j_call: TRBJ1-4; d_call: NA; v_call: TRBV6-6; cdr3_nt: TGTGCCAGCAGTTTTGGCAGAATCCTTGGTTTT; cdr3_aa: CASSFGRILGF
clone_size: NA; j_call: TRBJ2-7; d_call: TRBD2; v_call: TRBV5-4; cdr3_nt: TGTGCCAGCAGCCTCCGGGGGGGGAACGAGCAGTACTTC; cdr3_aa: CASSLRGGNEQYF
clone_size: NA; j_call: TRBJ1-5; d_call: NA; v_call: TRBV5-1; cdr3_nt: TGCGCCAGCAGCTTGGAACAGGGAGGCCAGCCCCAGCATTTT; cdr3_aa: CASSLEQGGQPQHF
clone_size: NA; j_call: TRBJ2-1; d_call: TRBD2; v_call: TRBV29-1; cdr3_nt: TGCAGCGTTGAACCCTCTAGCGGGGGGGCGAATGAGCAGTTCTTC; cdr3_aa: CSVEPSSGGANEQFF
clone_size: NA; j_call: TRBJ2-1; d_call: TRBD1; v_call: TRBV19; cdr3_nt: TGTGCCAGTCGGACAGGGGGCCTCTACAATGAGCAGTTCTTC; cdr3_aa: CASRTGGLYNEQFF
clone_size: NA; j_call: TRBJ1-6; d_call: NA; v_call: TRBV5-8; cdr3_nt: TGTGCCAGCAGCTTCTACTCGGGGAATTCACCCCTCCACTTT; cdr3_aa: CASSFYSGNSPLHF
clone_size: few; j_call: TRBJ1-6; d_call: TRBD1; v_call: TRBV30; cdr3_nt: TGTGCCTGCCCCGGACAGGGTAGCTCACCCCTCCACTTT; cdr3_aa: CACPGQGSSPLHF
clone_size: NA; j_call: TRBJ2-1; d_call: NA; v_call: TRBV6-2/TRBV6-3; cdr3_nt: TGTGCCAGCAGTTACCCCGCGGCTCCCCCCCCCTACAATGAGCAGTTCTTC; cdr3_aa: CASSYPAAPPPYNEQFF
clone_size: NA; j_call: TRBJ2-2; d_call: NA; v_call: TRBV10-2; cdr3_nt: TGCGCCAGCAGTCTCAGGGTAATCGGGGAGCTGTTTTTT; cdr3_aa: CASSLRVIGELFF
clone_size: NA; j_call: TRBJ1-1; d_call: TRBD1; v_call: TRBV7-9; cdr3_nt: TGTGCCAGCACCGAGGCGCAGGGGGCGTCTGAAGCTTTCTTT; cdr3_aa: CASTEAQGASEAFF
clone_size: once; j_call: TRBJ1-1; d_call: TRBD1; v_call: TRBV20-1; cdr3_nt: TGCAGTGCTATTCGGAGAGGGGGCGAGAACACTGAAGCTTTCTTT; cdr3_aa: CSAIRRGGENTEAFF
clone_size: NA; j_call: TRBJ2-1; d_call: TRBD2; v_call: TRBV19; cdr3_nt: TGTGCCAGTAGTGCTCGACTAGCGGGGGGGCAGGTTGAGCAGTTCTTC; cdr3_aa: CASSARLAGGQVEQFF
clone_size: NA; j_call: TRBJ2-2; d_call: NA; v_call: TRBV20-1; cdr3_nt: TGCAGTGCTAGTTATCAAATTACCGGGACCCCCGGGGAGCTGTTTTTT; cdr3_aa: CSASYQITGTPGELFF
clone_size: NA; j_call: TRBJ1-3; d_call: NA; v_call: TRBV28; cdr3_nt: TGTGCCAGCATTCCCGGGGCCGTCTCTGGAAACACCATATATTTT; cdr3_aa: CASIPGAVSGNTIYF
clone_size: NA; j_call: TRBJ2-3; d_call: NA; v_call: TRBV28; cdr3_nt: TGTGCCAGCAGCCGTAAACGGACTACGCAGTATTTT; cdr3_aa: CASSRKRTTQYF
clone_size: NA; j_call: TRBJ1-6; d_call: NA; v_call: TRBV29-1; cdr3_nt: TGCAGCGTCCGGGGAGGGGGAAGTTCACCCCTCCACTTT; cdr3_aa: CSVRGGGSSPLHF